The rows below give T cell receptor beta chains drawn from one sample of a study of T cells in localized non-small cell lung cancer. The method was immunoSEQ multiplex PCR; TCRdb's version includes in-frame clones alone and lacks a portion of them. The table shows 30,000 to 40,000 clones, with 85% to 90% occurring only once. The sample consisted of peripheral blood, taken before any cancer treatment. These receptors all come from a man aged 40 to 70 with stage I lung adenocarcinoma. Both conserved end residues are part of each CDR3. The order of the fields is clone size, D gene, V gene, J gene, CDR3 protein, CDR3 DNA. A D gene is named only where the DNA matches it firmly. The listing skips clone size in some rows; elsewhere it reads once, few, many or a size class.

>.|TRBD2|TRBV11-2|TRBJ2-3
CASSLRLAGGDKDTQYF
TGTGCCAGCAGCTTGAGACTAGCGGGGGGGGATAAAGATACGCAGTATTTT
>.|TRBD2|TRBV7-2|TRBJ2-7
CASSPSGYEQYF
TGTGCCAGCAGCCCTAGCGGCTACGAGCAGTACTTC
>.|TRBD1|TRBV9|TRBJ2-2
CASSGQGIGELFF
TGTGCCAGCAGCGGACAGGGGATCGGGGAGCTGTTTTTT
>.|.|TRBV11-2|TRBJ2-4
CASSLESAKNIQYF
TGTGCCAGCAGCTTAGAGAGTGCCAAAAACATTCAGTACTTC
>.|TRBD1|TRBV11-2|TRBJ1-2
CASSLSDRGYGYTF
TGTGCCAGCAGCTTATCCGACAGGGGCTATGGCTACACCTTC
>.|.|TRBV25-1|TRBJ1-5
CASSELPGRPQHF
TGTGCCAGCAGTGAATTGCCAGGGCGGCCCCAGCATTTT
>.|.|TRBV7-2|TRBJ1-2
CASSLAGMNYGYTF
TGTGCCAGCAGCTTAGCCGGGATGAACTATGGCTACACCTTC
>.|.|TRBV10-3|TRBJ1-4
CAIRGGWSEKLFF
TGTGCCATCCGAGGGGGTTGGAGTGAAAAACTGTTTTTT
>.|.|TRBV6-5|TRBJ1-4
CASSYTGSTNEKLFF
TGTGCCAGCAGTTACACAGGATCAACTAATGAAAAACTGTTTTTT
>.|.|TRBV30|TRBJ2-7
CAWRKPGPSHEQYF
TGTGCCTGGCGAAAACCGGGCCCTTCTCACGAGCAGTACTTC
>.|.|TRBV9|TRBJ1-2
CASSGLYGYTF
TGTGCCAGCTCGGGTCTCTATGGCTACACCTTC
>once|.|TRBV7-7|TRBJ2-5
CASSIGGAMFVRETQYF
TGTGCTAGCAGCATAGGGGGGGCTATGTTTGTCCGAGAGACCCAGTACTTC
>.|TRBD1|TRBV9|TRBJ1-1
CASSVSQTGEFDTEAFF
TGTGCCAGCAGCGTCTCACAGACAGGGGAGTTTGACACTGAAGCTTTCTTT
>.|TRBD2|TRBV5-1|TRBJ2-3
CASSPGLAGGPADTQYF
TGCGCCAGCAGCCCCGGACTCGCGGGGGGGCCGGCGGATACGCAGTATTTT
>.|.|TRBV5-4|TRBJ1-2
CASSYNRDGYTF
TGTGCCAGCAGCTATAACAGGGATGGCTACACCTTC
>.|.|TRBV15|TRBJ2-7
CATSRASFYEQYF
TGTGCCACCAGCAGAGCATCCTTCTACGAGCAGTACTTC
>.|.|TRBV19|TRBJ2-7
CASSLRATYEQYF
TGTGCCAGTAGTCTCAGGGCGACTTACGAGCAGTACTTC
>once|TRBD1|TRBV5-5|TRBJ1-6
CASSTPQQGAGSPLHF
TGTGCCAGCAGCACACCCCAACAGGGGGCAGGATCACCCCTCCACTTT
>.|.|TRBV2|TRBJ1-1
CADHGRGATEAFF
TGTGCCGACCACGGGAGGGGTGCCACTGAAGCTTTCTTT
>few|.|TRBV18|TRBJ1-1
CASSPTVNTEAFF
TGTGCCAGCTCCCCTACGGTGAACACTGAAGCTTTCTTT
>.|TRBD1|TRBV7-8|TRBJ1-5
CASSSRDRGTGNQPQHF
TGTGCCAGCAGCTCCCGGGACAGGGGGACGGGCAATCAGCCCCAGCATTTT